This T cell receptor (beta chain) was captured by sequencing in a study of shared clonotypes between healthy human individuals. About the research overall: In total, the donors were two women and a few men aged 18 to 49. Overall study findings and caveats: Depth of sequencing was expected to influence donor clonotype sharing.

Authors' analysis steps: ImmunoSEQ sequences covered only the junction and lacked quality scores; filtering therefore differed. Some clones are missing from TCRdb's copy, which holds only in-frame ones; the method was immunoSEQ multiplex PCR. For V, J and clone size, that table is used; D and trimming come from the DNA. Among some 2,100,000 clones, about 94% were seen once, and the ten largest hold approximately 0.13%. In the case of this clone: Its antigen is as yet unknown.

The germline V gene encodes CDR1 SGHNT and CDR2 YYREEE (reference sequence). Trimming left V 0 bases short and J 4 bases short, with 14 bases between. The CDR3 is made up of 16 amino acids. Source material: naive CD4+ T cells sorted from blood. Subset given: CD45RA+ positively selected. V usage is TRBV5-4 and J usage is TRBJ1-5; D perhaps matches TRBD1 (5 bases). The clonotype was recovered from a man aged 18-30 years in good health. CDR3 sequence: CASSLGGTVPNQPQHF. As DNA, the CDR3 is TGTGCCAGCAGCTTGGGAGGGACCGTCCCAAATCAGCCCCAGCATTTT.